This T cell receptor beta chain comes out of a study of identical twins. Regarding the study as a whole: Partial confounding of zero-insertion analyses by invariant MAIT and iNKT cells was possible.

TCRdb re-derived calls from the 5' RACE reads in MiXCR, one entry per CDR3 protein. The sample shows hundreds of thousands of distinct CDR3 sequences, over 20% of them seen only once. Comments on this clonotype: What it binds is not known.

The length of the CDR3 is 13 residues. Germline values: CDR1 DFQATT, CDR2 SNEGSKA (reference sequence). The ends were cut back, 7 bases at V and 0 bases at J, with 10 bases in the middle. In addition, the sample was reused for a study of T cells expressing NK-cell markers. That work adds: According to the study, TCR beta repertoires originated from sorted CD3+CD56+NKG2C+, CD3+CD56+NKG2C- and CD3+CD56-NKG2C+ T cells. Five or six donors showed dominant NKG2C+ clonotypes comprising roughly 1.0-7.0% of their CD8+ T cells.

This TCR was recovered from a woman under 30 in good health. The sequencing input was PBMCs. This chain connects TRBV20-1 to TRBJ2-1, with no clear D. The CDR3 is CSVSTSSYNEQFF. The CDR3 bases are TGCAGTGTCTCAACGAGCTCCTACAATGAGCAGTTCTTC.